This T cell receptor beta chain was obtained from a study of response to subunit inactivated influenza vaccine. Concerning this clonotype: What it recognizes is unknown.

This CDR3 contains 15 residues. Germline CDR1 reads LNHNV; CDR2 reads YYDKDF (reference sequence). V lost 0 bases to trimming and J lost 6 bases; unmatched junction nucleotides: 4. The study's findings and limits: The authors suggested that every seasonal influenza vaccination recruits few new T cells.

Via MiXCR, TCRdb re-called the RT-PCR reads, giving one row per CDR3 protein. Among around 470,000 distinct CDR3 sequences listed, roughly 7.9% were seen once. This specimen consisted of PBMCs from blood, obtained roughly 24 months after vaccination. The receptor was derived from a man between 50 and 69 years old who received an inactivated influenza vaccine. The chain has TRBV15 and TRBJ2-3; TRBD1 matches 9 bases. The CDR3 nucleotides are TGTGCCACCAGCAGAGAAAACAGGGGGCAGGATACGCAGTATTTT. This encodes CATSRENRGQDTQYF.